Presented here are 20 T cell receptor beta chains from one specimen sequenced in a study of T-cell memory formation after mild COVID-19. TCRdb re-analysed the 5' RACE reads in MiXCR, keeping a single row per CDR3 protein. The table records roughly 40,000 distinct CDR3 sequences, 6% to 8.5% of them present only once. Sequencing was performed on PBMCs or a T cell subset sorted from them (not recorded which). Receptor source: an adult who had mild COVID-19 (a few samples of this study predate the infection). Cell type and time point are not known.

V gene TRBV3-1 combines with J gene TRBJ1-2; a possible D gene is TRBD1 (6 bases). Per the germline V gene, CDR1 is LGHDT and CDR2 is YNNKEL (reference sequence). Trimming left V 0 bases short and J 5 bases short, with 13 bases between. The CDR3 runs to 15 residues. Written as DNA, the CDR3 is TGTGCCAGCAGCCAAGATTCGTGGGGGCGTTATGGCTACACCTTC. Translating it yields CASSQDSWGRYGYTF.

This clonotype occurred a few times. The CDR3 coding sequence is TGTGCCAGCAGTGCAATCATGGGCCAGCCCCAGCATTTT. As protein: CASSAIMGQPQHF. The chain combines TRBV2 with TRBJ1-5; D not resolved. The germline V gene has CDR1 SNHLY and CDR2 FYNNEI. The CDR3 spans 13 residues. Deletions cut 4 bases from V and 7 bases from J, with 11 bases between.

This clonotype was counted a few times. The chain carries TRBV18 and TRBJ2-7, with 9 bases identical to TRBD1. Trimming took 6 bases from V and 1 from J; bases not matched to a gene: 4. Germline loops: CDR1 KGHSH, CDR2 LQKENI. This CDR3 is 14 amino acids long. The DNA for the CDR3 is TGTGCCAGCTCCCCGGGGACAGGGTCCTACGAGCAGTACTTC. It is translated as CASSPGTGSYEQYF.

There are a few counts of this clonotype. The chain links TRBV7-9 to TRBJ2-5; the match to TRBD2 covers 10 bases. The germline V gene encodes CDR1 SEHNR and CDR2 FQNEAQ (reference sequence). J was trimmed by 5 bases and V by 5 bases; bases with no gene match: 8. CDR3 size: 15 residues. Here the CDR3 reads CASSRGSSGRETQYF. DNA for the CDR3: TGTGCCAGCAGCCGGGGAAGTAGCGGGAGGGAGACCCAGTACTTC.

A word on this clonotype: A much larger clone sits a single nucleotide away, making a read error possible. J is TRBJ2-3 and V is TRBV6-5, with TRBD2 identical over 10 bases. The CDR3 totals 16 residues. Germline-derived CDR1 and CDR2 are MNHEY and SVGAGI. The CDR3 DNA reads as TGTGCCAGCAGTCCTGAGCGGGGGGGAAGCACAGATACGAAGTATTTT. Amino acid sequence: CASSPERGGSTDTKYF.

This clonotype was detected many times. The chain combines TRBV24-1 with TRBJ1-2; D remains unclear. This CDR3 contains 14 residues. V was cut by 1 base and J by 2 bases, with 7 bases left in between. The V gene's germline CDR1 is KGHDR and CDR2 SFDVKD. The chain's CDR3 is CATSDLARNYGYTF. The CDR3, as DNA: TGTGCCACCAGTGATTTAGCACGAAACTATGGCTACACCTTC.

There are many counts of this clonotype. The chain links TRBV7-2 to TRBJ2-7; D not certain. The CDR3 runs to 14 residues. V gave up 5 bases and J gave up 3 bases, with 14 bases separating them. Per the germline V gene, CDR1 is SGHTA and CDR2 is FQGNSA. The CDR3 spells CASSPNGYDYEQYF. CDR3 in DNA: TGTGCCAGCAGCCCCAATGGGTACGACTACGAGCAGTACTTC.

The chain joins TRBV20-1 to TRBJ1-2, with 7 nucleotides matching TRBD1. The CDR3 is 13 amino acids. Germline CDR1 reads DFQATT; CDR2 reads SNEGSKA (reference sequence). V shed 6 bases and J 6 bases; nucleotides not matched to a gene: 10. The CDR3 region is CSASGTAEDGYTF. CDR3 nucleotide sequence: TGCAGTGCCAGCGGGACAGCCGAGGATGGCTACACCTTC.

This clonotype was observed many times. The chain couples TRBV19 to TRBJ2-5; D ambiguous. The germline gives CDR1 LNHDA, CDR2 SQIVND (reference sequence). Deletions cut 1 base from V and 2 bases from J, with 11 bases between. There are 15 residues in the CDR3. CDR3 protein: CASSIAFRAQETQYF. In DNA, the CDR3 is TGTGCCAGTAGTATAGCGTTCCGGGCACAAGAGACCCAGTACTTC.

This clonotype appeared a few times. This chain connects TRBV5-4 to TRBJ2-7; 9 bases are a match to TRBD2. CDR1 SGHNT and CDR2 YYREEE come from the germline V gene (reference sequence). The CDR3 is 15 amino acids. V was clipped by 0 bases and J by 5 bases; unmatched bases: 6. This CDR3 is CASSLEASGTDEQYF. CDR3 in DNA: TGTGCCAGCAGCTTGGAGGCTAGCGGGACGGACGAGCAGTACTTC.

This clonotype was found a few times. The V and J genes are TRBV20-1 and TRBJ2-1, with D perhaps TRBD2 (6 bases). The CDR3 covers 13 residues. Germline assignment: CDR1 DFQATT and CDR2 SNEGSKA (reference sequence). Trimming removed 4 bases from V and 6 bases from J, with 13 bases in between. The chain's CDR3 is CSATSVQVNEQFF. In nucleotides, the CDR3 is TGCAGTGCTACTAGCGTTCAGGTCAATGAGCAGTTCTTC.

This clonotype has ten or more counts. The chain employs TRBV5-6 and TRBJ1-4; D gene unclear. This CDR3 has 16 amino acids. Trimming removed 4 bases from V and 0 bases from J, with 13 bases in between. CDR1 and CDR2 (germline): SGHDT, YYEEEE. In DNA form, the CDR3 reads TGTGCCAGCAGCCTGGGGTCGGCAGCAACTAATGAAAAACTGTTTTTT. Amino acids: CASSLGSAATNEKLFF.

This clonotype has ten or more counts. V usage is TRBV24-1 and J usage is TRBJ2-2; D is unresolved. Looked up from germline, CDR1 is KGHDR and CDR2 is SFDVKD. The CDR3 loop spans 15 amino acids. Trimming took 5 bases from V and 4 from J, leaving 13 bases between them. DNA of the CDR3: TGTGCCACCAGTGGTAGGCCAGTTTCCACCGGGGAGCTGTTTTTT. Translation: CATSGRPVSTGELFF.

This clonotype came up many times. This rearrangement joins TRBV6-5 to TRBJ2-7; perhaps D is TRBD1 or TRBD2 (5 bases each). CDR1 is MNHEY, CDR2 SVGAGI, per germline. Between the trimmed V and J ends, which lost 8 bases and 2 bases, there was a span of 16 bases. CDR3 length: 14 residues. The CDR3 bases are TGTGCCAGCCATACCCGGGACGGGACCTACGAGCAGTACTTC. This sequence encodes CASHTRDGTYEQYF.

This chain links TRBV18 with TRBJ1-1, with D possibly being TRBD1 (6 bases). This CDR3 contains 13 residues. The ends were cut back, 4 bases at V and 1 base at J, with 7 bases in the middle. Germline V gives CDR1 KGHSH, CDR2 LQKENI. CDR3 region: CASSLDRNTEAFF. DNA for the CDR3: TGTGCCAGCTCACTGGACAGGAACACTGAAGCTTTCTTT.

This chain uses TRBV4-1 with TRBJ1-2; 9 positions agree with TRBD1. Germline CDR1 reads MGHRA; CDR2 reads YSYEKL. This CDR3 has 13 amino acids. With 0 bases clipped from V and 10 bases from J, the junction kept 3 bases outside the gene matches. CDR3 protein: CASSQEGTGIYTF. The CDR3 DNA follows: TGCGCCAGCAGCCAAGAAGGGACAGGGATCTACACCTTC.

The chain combines TRBV19 with TRBJ2-5; weak D call: TRBD1 (6 bases). Germline CDR1 reads LNHDA; CDR2 reads SQIVND (reference sequence). V was trimmed by 2 bases and J by 5 bases, leaving 15 bases between them. There are 15 residues in the CDR3. The CDR3 sequence is CASSIRFGDTETQYF. CDR3 sequence (DNA): TGTGCCAGTAGTATACGATTCGGGGACACTGAGACCCAGTACTTC.

There are a few counts of this clonotype. This chain joins TRBV2 and TRBJ2-2, with 9 bases lining up with TRBD1. Germline trimming cut 8 bases from V and 8 bases from J; bases unmatched to any gene: 9. The CDR3 length is 14 residues. The germline gives CDR1 SNHLY, CDR2 FYNNEI. This CDR3 reads CASGGQGLGGELFF. CDR3 DNA sequence: TGTGCCAGCGGAGGACAGGGGTTGGGGGGGGAGCTGTTTTTT.

This clonotype appeared many times. This chain joins TRBV7-2 and TRBJ2-7; D ambiguous. CDR1 and CDR2 (germline): SGHTA, FQGNSA. V was trimmed by 1 base and J by 7 bases, leaving 8 bases between them. The CDR3 sequence is 12 residues long. The CDR3: CASSLEVGEQYF. The DNA of the CDR3 is TGTGCCAGCAGCTTAGAGGTGGGAGAGCAGTACTTC. Combining the CDR3 with reference TRBV7-2 and TRBJ2-7 gives the whole variable domain GAGVSQSPSNKVTEKGKDVELRCDPISGHTALYWYRQSLGQGLEFLIYFQGNSAPDKSGLPSDRFSAERTGGSVSTLTIQRTQQEDSAVYLCASSLEVGEQYFGPGTRLTVT.

This clonotype has ten or more counts. The chain combines TRBV5-1 with TRBJ2-5, with TRBD1 matching 7 bases. Germline V gene data show CDR1 as SGHRS and CDR2 as YFSETQ. CDR3 length: 15 amino acids. The trim removed 0 bases at V and 5 bases at J, leaving 7 bases unmatched. The CDR3 DNA follows: TGCGCCAGCAGCTTGGAAGGGGGCGAGGTTGAGACCCAGTACTTC. Its protein product is CASSLEGGEVETQYF.